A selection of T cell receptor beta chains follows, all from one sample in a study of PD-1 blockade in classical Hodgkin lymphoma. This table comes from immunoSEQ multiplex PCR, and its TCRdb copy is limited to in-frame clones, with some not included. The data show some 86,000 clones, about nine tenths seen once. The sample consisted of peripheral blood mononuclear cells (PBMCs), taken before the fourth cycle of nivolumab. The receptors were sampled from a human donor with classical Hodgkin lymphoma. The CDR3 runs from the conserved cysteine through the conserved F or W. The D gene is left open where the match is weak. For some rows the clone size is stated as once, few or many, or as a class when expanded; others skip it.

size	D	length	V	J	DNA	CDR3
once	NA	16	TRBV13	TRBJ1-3	TGTGCCAGCAGCTTAGGGGGGAGGGCTGCTGGAAACACCATATATTTT	CASSLGGRAAGNTIYF
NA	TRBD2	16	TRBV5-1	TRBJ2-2	TGCGCCAGCAGACCGCACCGGGGACTAGGTACCGGGGAGCTGTTTTTT	CASRPHRGLGTGELFF
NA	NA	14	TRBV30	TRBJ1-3	TGTGCCTGGAGCCTCGGGGAGCCTGGAAACACCATATATTTT	CAWSLGEPGNTIYF
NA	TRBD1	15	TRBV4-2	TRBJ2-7	TGTGCCAGCAGCCAAGATCGTTCAGGGGGCTACGAGCAGTACTTC	CASSQDRSGGYEQYF
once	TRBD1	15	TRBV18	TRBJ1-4	TGTGCCAGCTCACCATTGACAGGGGGGGTTGAAAAACTGTTTTTT	CASSPLTGGVEKLFF
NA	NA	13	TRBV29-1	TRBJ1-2	TGCAGCGTTGAATCGGGGCCTAACTATGGCTACACCTTC	CSVESGPNYGYTF
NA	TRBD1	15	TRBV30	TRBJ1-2	TGTGCCTGGAGGTTACAGGGGGCAGTCAACTATGGCTACACCTTC	CAWRLQGAVNYGYTF
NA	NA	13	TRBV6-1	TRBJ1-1	TGTGCCAGCATATTGACAGCCACAAATGGAGCTTTCTTT	CASILTATNGAFF
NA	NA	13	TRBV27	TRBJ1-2	TGTGCCAGCAGTTTATCAACAGACTATGGCTACACCTTC	CASSLSTDYGYTF
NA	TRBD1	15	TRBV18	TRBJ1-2	TGTGCCAGCTCACCACCCGGGACAGGGGTCTATGGCTACACCTTC	CASSPPGTGVYGYTF